This is a list of T cell receptor beta chains from one sample in a study of T cell responses to AZD1222 COVID-19 vaccine. Repertoires were generated with immunoSEQ multiplex PCR, while TCRdb's copy carries only in-frame clones and drops some. The repertoire holds around 150,000 clones, with over 85% as singletons. Sequencing used peripheral blood, obtained 28 days after the second AZD1222 dose. These receptors all come from an adult who received the AZD1222 COVID-19 vaccine. Both conserved end residues are part of each CDR3. A D gene is named only where the DNA matches it firmly.

d_gene	v_gene	j_gene	CDR3aa
.	TRBV28	TRBJ2-1	CASSLFSSGVNEQFF
.	TRBV23-1	TRBJ1-2	CASSQRTANYGYTF
.	TRBV4-1	TRBJ1-6	CASSQAPGGQSPLHF
TRBD1	TRBV23-1	TRBJ1-1	CASSPYRQGVRTEAFF
TRBD1	TRBV28	TRBJ1-2	CASIAQGGGLSYTF
.	TRBV4-3	TRBJ1-2	CASSQVEGSPTYGYTF
.	TRBV2	TRBJ2-5	CASRSQGIRDVVVETQYF
.	TRBV6-1	TRBJ2-4	CASSGLGQLAKNIQYF
TRBD2	TRBV6-5	TRBJ2-3	CASSYYAGGTDTQYF
.	TRBV6-6	TRBJ1-4	CASRQPGTNEKLFF
.	TRBV18	TRBJ2-1	CASSGNEQFF
TRBD1	TRBV5-1	TRBJ1-1	CASSLRSGTGTSGNTEAFF
.	TRBV19	TRBJ1-6	CASQGVYNSPLHF
.	TRBV5-1	TRBJ2-5	CASSPATSRETQYF
TRBD1	TRBV5-4	TRBJ1-1	CASSLLTHRGTEAFF
.	TRBV2	TRBJ1-2	CASSEEGGRGYTF
.	TRBV5-1	TRBJ2-7	CASSSTAERYEQYF
.	TRBV5-1	TRBJ2-4	CASSLDLVVGSLAKNIQYF
.	TRBV12-3/TRBV12-4	TRBJ1-1	CASSWVRTEAFF
.	TRBV12-3/TRBV12-4	TRBJ1-2	CASSPNGVYGYTF
.	TRBV7-2	TRBJ1-2	CASSLGVGDRGYGYTF
TRBD1	TRBV5-1	TRBJ1-1	CASSSRRDRPENTEAFF